This T cell receptor (beta chain) was sequenced for a study of cytomegalovirus exposure and HLA in healthy donors. It was with 60 Vbeta and 13 Jbeta primers that the PCR ran. Measured with immunoSEQ multiplex PCR; TCRdb has only the in-frame clones, and not every one. The data hold 210,000 or so clones, with roughly 80% observed a single time. Trimming stripped 4 bases from V and 2 bases from J, with 4 bases between. Germline V gene lookup returns CDR1 MNHNY and CDR2 SVGAGI (reference sequence). The length of the CDR3 is 12 residues. As concerns this clone: The antigen remains undetermined.

Broader study findings: Reports described diagnosis of cytomegalovirus status by the classifier as highly specific and sensitive. As immune exposure information, only CMV serostatus was available.

The genes are TRBV6-6 and TRBJ2-3; D is unclear. The sample consisted of PBMCs. This receptor was taken from a woman aged 30 to 39 in good health and CMV-seropositive. This chain's CDR3 is CASSFVTDTQYF. DNA of the CDR3: TGTGCCAGCAGTTTCGTCACAGATACGCAGTATTTT.